A selection of T cell receptor beta chains follows, all from one sample in a study of T cell responses to AZD1222 COVID-19 vaccine. Method: immunoSEQ multiplex PCR; TCRdb's copy keeps in-frame clones and lacks some. This repertoire shows fewer than 200,000 clones, approximately 90% found once; its top ten account for approximately 2%. This material consisted of peripheral blood, taken on day 0 of AZD1222 vaccination. The source of these receptors is an adult in good health. Both conserved end residues are part of each CDR3. The D gene is left open where the match is weak. Part of the rows lack a size; the others show once, few, many or a class for expanded clones.

D	size	V	J	DNA	CDR3
.	.	TRBV1	TRBJ2-3	TGCACCAGCAGCCAGGCGCCGACTTACCCGGGACAGGGCTCAGATACGCAGTATTTT	CTSSQAPTYPGQGSDTQYF
.	.	TRBV9	TRBJ1-3	TGTGCCAGCAGCGAGGGGACCAGCTCTGGAAACACCATATATTTT	CASSEGTSSGNTIYF
.	.	TRBV9	TRBJ2-2	TGTGCCAGCAGCCCCCGAGGGAGCAGACCGAACATCGGGGAGCTGTTTTTT	CASSPRGSRPNIGELFF
.	.	TRBV6-2/TRBV6-3	TRBJ1-2	TGTGCCAGCAGTTTCGCTGAAAACTATGGCTACACCTTC	CASSFAENYGYTF
.	.	TRBV6-5	TRBJ1-2	TGTGCCAGCAAGGCAGCAATTAACTATGGCTACACCTTC	CASKAAINYGYTF
TRBD2	once	TRBV7-8	TRBJ2-5	TGTGCCAGCAGCTTGGGGCTAGCGGGGGTGGAGACCCAGTACTTC	CASSLGLAGVETQYF
.	.	TRBV11-2	TRBJ2-7	TGTGCCAGCAGCTTAGATTCGTACACCACCTCCTACGAGCAGTACTTC	CASSLDSYTTSYEQYF
.	.	TRBV6-5	TRBJ1-2	TGTGCCAGCAGCACCCCTCAGGGTGGCTACACCTTC	CASSTPQGGYTF
.	.	TRBV11-2	TRBJ2-5	TGTGCCAGCACCAAAGACAGGCAAGAGACCCAGTACTTC	CASTKDRQETQYF
.	.	TRBV4-1	TRBJ2-3	TGCGCCAGCAAGGACAGCAGACGCACAGATACGCAGTATTTT	CASKDSRRTDTQYF
.	.	TRBV12-5	TRBJ2-5	TGTGCTAGTGGTAAGACGGGCGAGACCCAGTACTTC	CASGKTGETQYF
.	.	TRBV6-5	TRBJ1-1	TGTGCCACCGGGCTCTCAGGGAACACTGAAGCTTTCTTT	CATGLSGNTEAFF
TRBD1	few	TRBV24-1	TRBJ1-2	TGTGCCGCCGGGACAGGACTCGGCTACACCTTC	CAAGTGLGYTF
TRBD2	.	TRBV7-2	TRBJ2-7	TGTGCCAGCAGCACCCGACTAGCGGGGAGATACGAGCAGTACTTC	CASSTRLAGRYEQYF
.	.	TRBV27	TRBJ1-5	TGTGCCAGCAGGGCGGGACCCCGCAATCAGCCCCAGCATTTT	CASRAGPRNQPQHF
.	.	TRBV7-3	TRBJ2-7	TGTGCCAGCAGCTTAGAAGGGGGGCGCGAGCAGTACTTC	CASSLEGGREQYF
TRBD1	once	TRBV29-1	TRBJ1-2	TGCAGCGTAGGGGACAGGGGTTATGGCTACACCTTC	CSVGDRGYGYTF
.	.	TRBV6-2/TRBV6-3	TRBJ1-4	TGTGCCAGCAGTTACCGGGGCCAAGAGAATGAAAAACTGTTTTTT	CASSYRGQENEKLFF
.	.	TRBV4-3	TRBJ2-7	TGCGCCAGCAGCCAAGATACGAGGCAGGGCGGCCACGAGCAGTACTTC	CASSQDTRQGGHEQYF
.	.	TRBV21-1	TRBJ2-1	TGTGCCAGCAGCAGGCCGGGACAGGGAGGCAATGAGCAGTTCTTC	CASSRPGQGGNEQFF
.	.	TRBV28	TRBJ2-1	TGTGCCAGCAGTTTATACACATACAATGAGCAGTTCTTC	CASSLYTYNEQFF
TRBD1	once	TRBV29-1	TRBJ2-7	TGCAGCGTTTTTGACAGGGGCGAGCAGTACTTC	CSVFDRGEQYF
TRBD1	once	TRBV7-3	TRBJ1-1	TGTGCCAGCAGCTTAAATCCGTCAGGGGGCGGTGGGGCTTTCTTT	CASSLNPSGGGGAFF
.	.	TRBV24-1	TRBJ2-6	TGTGCCACCAGTCAAGCTTCTGGGGCCAACGTCCTGACTTTC	CATSQASGANVLTF
.	.	TRBV30	TRBJ2-1	TGTGCCTGGAGACAGGGCGGGGGCCCGTACAATGAGCAGTTCTTC	CAWRQGGGPYNEQFF
TRBD1	.	TRBV29-1	TRBJ1-2	TGCAGCGTAGGACAGGGGTTAGCCGATGGCTACACCTTC	CSVGQGLADGYTF
TRBD1	.	TRBV6-6	TRBJ1-2	TGTGCCAGCAGCGGACAGGGTCGGGTTTATGGCTACACCTTC	CASSGQGRVYGYTF
TRBD2	few	TRBV19	TRBJ2-7	TGTGCCAGTAGTTTTAGCGGGGGAAACTACGAGCAGTACTTC	CASSFSGGNYEQYF
TRBD1	.	TRBV28	TRBJ1-5	TGTGCCAGCAGTTTGAGAAGGGACAGGGCTAATCAGCCCCAGCATTTT	CASSLRRDRANQPQHF
.	.	TRBV7-8	TRBJ1-1	TGTGCCAGCAGCTTAGTACAGAAAAGAGAAGCTTTCTTT	CASSLVQKREAFF
.	.	TRBV19	TRBJ1-5	TGTGCCAGTAGTATAAGTCAGCCCCAGCATTTT	CASSISQPQHF
.	.	TRBV19	TRBJ2-7	TGTGCCAGTAGTATAGATCGACGGATGATCTACGAGCAGTACTTC	CASSIDRRMIYEQYF
TRBD1	once	TRBV19	TRBJ2-5	TGTGCCAGTGCCGGGACAGGGATTTGGGGAGAGACCCAGTACTTC	CASAGTGIWGETQYF
.	.	TRBV30	TRBJ1-6	TGTGCCTGGAGTGTCTGGGGAAGGCGCAATTCACCCCTCCACTTT	CAWSVWGRRNSPLHF
.	.	TRBV20-1	TRBJ2-5	TGCAGTGCTAGACCCGAAGAGACCCAGTACTTC	CSARPEETQYF
TRBD1	.	TRBV6-5	TRBJ1-1	TGTGCCAGCAGTTTCACGAGGGGGCTCCTGACTGAAGCTTTCTTT	CASSFTRGLLTEAFF
.	.	TRBV6-2/TRBV6-3	TRBJ1-1	TGTGCCAGCAGTCTAACAGGGAACACTGAAGCTTTCTTT	CASSLTGNTEAFF
.	.	TRBV7-9	TRBJ1-5	TGTGCCAGCAGCTTGGTGAGGGAGAGGGTGGATCGGGATCAGCCCCAGCATTTT	CASSLVRERVDRDQPQHF
TRBD1	.	TRBV6-2/TRBV6-3	TRBJ2-7	TGTGCCAGCAGTCACGGGACAGGGCATTACGAGCAGTACTTC	CASSHGTGHYEQYF
.	.	TRBV6-1	TRBJ2-5	TGTGCCAGCAGTGAGAGCCCGGATCCGAGTTTTGGGACCCAGTACTTC	CASSESPDPSFGTQYF
TRBD2	.	TRBV11-3	TRBJ2-1	TGTGCCAGCAGCTACCTAGCGGGACGGGGGCAGTTCTTC	CASSYLAGRGQFF
.	.	TRBV9	TRBJ1-5	TGTGCCAGCAGCGGGGGGGCTGAGTCCCAGCCCCAGCATTTT	CASSGGAESQPQHF
.	.	TRBV5-1	TRBJ2-5	TGCGCCAGCAGCGGAGGGACACCCCAAGAGACCCAGTACTTC	CASSGGTPQETQYF
.	once	TRBV11-3	TRBJ2-3	TGTGCCAGCAGCCCAGGAGGATGGGGAGGTACAGATACGCAGTATTTT	CASSPGGWGGTDTQYF
.	few	TRBV20-1	TRBJ2-7	TGCAGTGCTAGTTCAGGACTCTCCTACGAGCAGTACTTC	CSASSGLSYEQYF
.	.	TRBV4-1	TRBJ2-1	TGCGCCAGCAGCCACCCCACGGGGAGCTCCTACAATGAGCAGTTCTTC	CASSHPTGSSYNEQFF
TRBD1	.	TRBV6-2/TRBV6-3	TRBJ2-2	TGTGCCAGCAGTTCAGGACAGGGGAACACCGGGGAGCTGTTTTTT	CASSSGQGNTGELFF
TRBD1	.	TRBV28	TRBJ1-2	TGTGCCATCCTTACAGGGGGCCATGGCTACACCTTC	CAILTGGHGYTF
.	once	TRBV10-1	TRBJ2-3	TGCGCCAGCAGTGAGGGAGTTACTAGCACAGATACGCAGTATTTT	CASSEGVTSTDTQYF
TRBD1	once	TRBV29-1	TRBJ2-5	TGCAGCGTTGATCCCAGGGGGCTCTCACAAGAGACCCAGTACTTC	CSVDPRGLSQETQYF
.	.	TRBV7-2	TRBJ2-3	TGTGCCAGCAGCTTAGCGGCCACGCGGGACCTCGCTACGCAGTATTTT	CASSLAATRDLATQYF
.	.	TRBV27	TRBJ2-6	TGTGCCAGCAGTAGTCCAGGGGATTCTGGGGCCAACGTCCTGACTTTC	CASSSPGDSGANVLTF
.	once	TRBV6-1	TRBJ1-1	TGTGCCAGCAGTGAAGGTGGGGGATTCGTACGGAACACTGAAGCTTTCTTT	CASSEGGGFVRNTEAFF